This passage covers 16 T cell receptor beta chains from one sample sequenced in a study of blood T cell repertoires in COVID-19. Assay: immunoSEQ multiplex PCR; the TCRdb copy retains only in-frame clones and omits some. The repertoire holds around 300,000 clones, with roughly 90% as singletons. Sequenced input: peripheral blood. Receptors originate from a man aged 45-60 years with acute or convalescent COVID-19.

The chain combines TRBV4-1 with TRBJ1-2; D might be TRBD1 (6 bases). Germline CDR1 is MGHRA and CDR2 is YSYEKL. The CDR3 length is 12 residues. Trimming shortened V by 3 bases and J by 8 bases, and 10 bases separated the two germline ends. CDR3: CASSHFDRGYTF. The CDR3 region has the DNA TGCGCCAGCAGCCACTTCGACAGGGGCTACACCTTC.

This chain links TRBV19 with TRBJ1-5; D perhaps matches TRBD1 (5 bases). This CDR3 comprises 12 residues. Per the germline V gene, CDR1 is LNHDA and CDR2 is SQIVND (reference sequence). With 3 bases removed from V and 7 bases from J, the gap between germline ends came to 7 bases. Here the CDR3 reads CASSMGGQPQHF. For the CDR3, the DNA is TGTGCCAGTAGTATGGGGGGACAGCCCCAGCATTTT.

The chain's CDR3 is CASSLGDSGYTF. CDR3 in DNA: TGTGCCAGCAGCTTAGGAGACAGCGGCTACACCTTC. The genes are TRBV5-4 and TRBJ1-2; possible D gene TRBD1, 5 bases. CDR3 length: 12 residues. The germline V gene encodes CDR1 SGHNT and CDR2 YYREEE (reference sequence). Between the trimmed V and J ends, which lost 2 bases and 8 bases, there was a span of 10 bases.

The chain recombines TRBV19 with TRBJ1-5; D might be TRBD1 (5 bases). The CDR3 extends over 16 amino acids. CDR1 and CDR2 from the germline V gene are LNHDA and SQIVND (reference sequence). Trimming cost V 0 bases and J 6 bases, with 15 bases left between them. The DNA for the CDR3 is TGTGCCAGTAGTATAGAAGGAGGGGCCGGGAGTCAGCCCCAGCATTTT. Protein product: CASSIEGGAGSQPQHF.

V usage is TRBV12-3 or TRBV12-4 and J usage is TRBJ1-1; D might be TRBD1 (6 bases). The length of the CDR3 is 13 residues. Trimming removed 6 bases at V and 1 base at J, with 9 bases between. The CDR3, as DNA: TGTGCCAGCAGCCAGGGACAGAACACTGAAGCTTTCTTT. The encoded protein is CASSQGQNTEAFF.

This clone was recorded only once. V gene TRBV7-6 combines with J gene TRBJ2-1; 10 bases agree with TRBD2. The germline gives CDR1 SGHVS, CDR2 FNYEAQ. Trimming took 1 base from V and 5 from J; bases not matched to a gene: 2. The CDR3 is 15 amino acids. In nucleotides, the CDR3 is TGTGCCAGCAGCTTAGGGACTAGCGGTAACAATGAGCAGTTCTTC. It yields the protein CASSLGTSGNNEQFF.

This chain connects TRBV19 to TRBJ2-5; possibly TRBD2 for D (6 bases). Germline CDR1 reads LNHDA; CDR2 reads SQIVND (reference sequence). The V gene lost 5 bases and the J gene lost 2 bases, with 15 bases spanning the gap. The CDR3 covers 15 residues. Written as DNA, the CDR3 is TGTGCCAGTAGTTGGGGCGGGGCTATTCAAGAGACCCAGTACTTC. This translates into CASSWGGAIQETQYF.

V usage is TRBV18 and J usage is TRBJ1-1; 7 nucleotides agree with TRBD1. V lost 5 bases, J lost 6 bases, and 9 bases stayed unmatched. The CDR3 has 14 residues. Germline V gene data show CDR1 as KGHSH and CDR2 as LQKENI. Here the CDR3 DNA reads TGTGCCAGCTCAGCAGGGACAGTATATTCTGAAGCTTTCTTT. Its protein is CASSAGTVYSEAFF.

This chain joins TRBV11-2 and TRBJ1-2, with 9 bases lining up with TRBD1. Germline CDR1 and CDR2: SGHAT and FQNNGV. After removal of 1 base from V and 2 bases from J, the junction contained 2 bases not matched to a gene. This CDR3 has 15 residues. The CDR3 DNA reads as TGTGCCAGCAGCTTAGGGGGGACAGGGAACTATGGCTACACCTTC. Translation gives CASSLGGTGNYGYTF.

The J gene is TRBJ1-6, the V gene TRBV6-5; possibly TRBD1 for D (5 bases). Looked up from germline, CDR1 is MNHEY and CDR2 is SVGAGI. The V and J ends lost 2 bases and 7 bases respectively, with 12 bases between them. The CDR3 extends over 15 amino acids. As DNA, the CDR3 is TGTGCCAGCAGTTACGTGGGGGGGTCCAATTCACCCCTCCACTTT. Translation: CASSYVGGSNSPLHF.

The V gene is TRBV18, the J gene TRBJ2-5, with D perhaps matching TRBD1 (5 bases). Per the germline V gene, CDR1 is KGHSH and CDR2 is LQKENI. There are 14 residues in the CDR3. V was shortened by 3 bases and J by 1 base, with 9 bases between the two germline ends. CDR3 in DNA: TGTGCCAGCTCACCCCCAGGGATCCAAGAGACCCAGTACTTC. Protein: CASSPPGIQETQYF.

The CDR3 reads CASSLLAGEYNEQFF. The CDR3 nucleotides are TGTGCCAGCAGCTTATTGGCGGGGGAGTACAATGAGCAGTTCTTC. The genes are TRBV7-2 and TRBJ2-1; 7 bases map to TRBD2. This CDR3 is built from 15 residues. The germline V gene has CDR1 SGHTA and CDR2 FQGNSA. After removal of 2 bases from V and 4 bases from J, the junction contained 5 bases not matched to a gene.

In nucleotides, the CDR3 is TGTGCCAGTAGTCGGGACAGGGCGGGCGGCTACACCTTC. Translation gives CASSRDRAGGYTF. V is TRBV19 and J is TRBJ1-2; TRBD1 aligns across 9 bases. J lost 8 bases, V lost 5 bases, and 6 bases had no gene match. The germline V gene encodes CDR1 LNHDA and CDR2 SQIVND (reference sequence). The CDR3 sequence is 13 residues long.

The chain employs TRBV6-5 and TRBJ2-7, with TRBD1 matching 7 bases. The CDR3 extends over 14 amino acids. Germline V CDR1 and CDR2: MNHEY, SVGAGI. The V gene end was trimmed by 2 bases and the J gene end by 0 bases; junction bases not matched to a gene: 1. CDR3 DNA sequence: TGTGCCAGCAGTTACAGGGACAGCTCCTACGAGCAGTACTTC. Residues: CASSYRDSSYEQYF.

This chain connects TRBV5-1 to TRBJ2-3; TRBD2 aligns across 11 bases. Germline lookup yields CDR1 SGHRS and CDR2 YFSETQ. This CDR3 comprises 15 residues. J was trimmed by 8 bases and V by 6 bases; bases with no gene match: 11. The CDR3 region is CASKRLAGTDSTQYF. The CDR3 nucleotides read TGCGCCAGCAAAAGACTAGCGGGGACCGATTCTACGCAGTATTTT.

This chain joins TRBV19 and TRBJ1-1; TRBD1 matches at 9 bases. Germline values: CDR1 LNHDA, CDR2 SQIVND (reference sequence). The CDR3 contains 16 residues. The V and J ends lost 1 base and 1 base, in that order; junction bases with no gene match: 4. The CDR3 bases are TGTGCCAGTAGTATAGGGAGGGACAGGGAGAACACTGAAGCTTTCTTT. The encoded protein is CASSIGRDRENTEAFF.